These 29 T cell receptor beta chains share one sample of origin, sequenced in a study of beta chain features in type 1 diabetes. Overall study findings and caveats: For Type 1 diabetes patients, all four CD4+ subsets carried TCRB CDR3s that were moderately but significantly shorter.

Their target antigens are unknown. Every isolated RNA sample was fully reverse transcribed, so sequencing captured expressed TCRB transcripts. Data came from immunoSEQ multiplex PCR; TCRdb stores just in-frame clones and leaves some out. The sample lists approximately 170,000 clones; 7.5% to 8.5% were seen once. Source material: central memory CD4+ T cells from blood. Receptor source: a man between 18 and 35 years old with type 1 diabetes.

This clone was seen ten or more times. Compared with germline, one end of the junction differs, possibly owing to a read error. CDR3 in amino acids: CASSSTTTGVF. The CDR3 nucleotides read TGTGCCAGCAGCTCCACAACGACAGGTGTCTTC. This chain links TRBV28 with TRBJ2-7; D possibly corresponds to TRBD1 (6 bases). Germline CDR1 is MDHEN and CDR2 is SYDVKM. CDR3 length: 11 residues.

The table lists this clone with many counts. The rearrangement links TRBV27 to TRBJ1-2; tentatively, D is TRBD1 (5 bases). Between the trimmed V and J ends, which lost 6 bases and 8 bases, there was a span of 19 bases. Germline CDR1 MNHEY, CDR2 SMNVEV (reference sequence). There are 14 residues in the CDR3. The CDR3 DNA follows: TGTGCCAGCAGAGTGGGGCCAGGGATTGGAGGCTACACCTTC. Translated, it gives CASRVGPGIGGYTF.

The chain carries TRBV27 and TRBJ1-2, with TRBD1 matching 8 bases. The CDR3 length is 16 residues. V lost 5 bases and J lost 4; bases outside the gene matches: 12. CDR1 MNHEY and CDR2 SMNVEV come from the germline V gene (reference sequence). The CDR3 protein is CASSPQTGAKIYGYTF. In nucleotides, the CDR3 is TGTGCCAGCAGTCCGCAGACAGGGGCAAAGATCTATGGCTACACCTTC.

CDR3 bases: TGTGCCTCAGGGCTACCTAACTATGGCTACACCTTC. Encoded protein: CASGLPNYGYTF. The chain carries TRBV28 and TRBJ1-2; D perhaps matches TRBD1 (5 bases). The germline gives CDR1 MDHEN, CDR2 SYDVKM. The CDR3 runs 12 residues. V shed 11 bases and J shed 0 bases, with 10 bases lying between them.

The chain recombines TRBV5-1 with TRBJ2-2, with 10 bases fitting TRBD2. Germline V CDR1 and CDR2: SGHRS, YFSETQ. CDR3 length: 16 amino acids. V dropped 4 bases and J dropped 3; count of bases not matched to a gene: 6. CDR3 sequence: CASSLRTSGDTGELFF. CDR3 coding DNA: TGCGCCAGCAGCCTGAGGACTAGCGGAGACACCGGGGAGCTGTTTTTT.

This chain connects TRBV27 to TRBJ2-7, with D tentatively TRBD1 (6 bases). CDR3 size: 14 residues. Trimming left V 4 bases short and J 6 bases short, with 16 bases between. Per germline, CDR1 MNHEY and CDR2 SMNVEV (reference sequence). The DNA for the CDR3 is TGTGCCAGCAGTTCGCGATACAGGGTTGCCGAGCAGTACTTC. Translating gives CASSSRYRVAEQYF.

The sample holds a few counts of this clone. The genes are TRBV5-1 and TRBJ2-6; tentative D call: TRBD1 (5 bases). Germline loops: CDR1 SGHRS, CDR2 YFSETQ. Trimming shortened V by 7 bases and J by 0 bases, and 11 bases separated the two germline ends. The CDR3 is 15 amino acids. Here the CDR3 DNA reads TGCGCCAGCGGTGCAGGGCTCTCTGGGGCCAACGTCCTGACTTTC. Amino acids: CASGAGLSGANVLTF. Full variable domain (outside the CDR3, taken from reference TRBV5-1 and TRBJ2-6): KAGVTQTPRYLIKTRGQQVTLSCSPISGHRSVSWYQQTPGQGLQFLFEYFSETQRNKGNFPGRFSGRQFSNSRSEMNVSTLELGDSALYLCASGAGLSGANVLTFGAGSRLTVL.

The V gene is TRBV5-1, the J gene TRBJ1-1; 9 positions agree with TRBD1. Trimming cost V 0 bases and J 5 bases; bases outside gene matches: 5. Germline CDR1 reads SGHRS; CDR2 reads YFSETQ. There are 15 residues in the CDR3. The CDR3 loop reads CASSLGRDRVTEAFF. CDR3 nucleotides: TGCGCCAGCAGCTTGGGCCGGGACAGGGTGACTGAAGCTTTCTTT.

This clone was seen more than once but under ten times. The rearrangement links TRBV7-2 to TRBJ2-1; 7 bases map to TRBD2. CDR3 length: 16 amino acids. The trim removed 1 base at V and 4 bases at J, leaving 7 bases unmatched. Germline lookup yields CDR1 SGHTA and CDR2 FQGNSA. The CDR3 region has the DNA TGTGCCAGCAGCTTAGGTTCTAGCGGAGCATACAATGAGCAGTTCTTC. Translating gives CASSLGSSGAYNEQFF.

This clone has a handful of counts. V and J are TRBV7-9 and TRBJ1-5; a possible D gene is TRBD1 (5 bases). CDR3 length: 15 amino acids. The germline gives CDR1 SEHNR, CDR2 FQNEAQ (reference sequence). V gave up 4 bases and J gave up 4 bases, with 14 bases separating them. CDR3 protein: CASSWGGQGNQPQHF. CDR3 nucleotide sequence: TGTGCCAGCAGCTGGGGGGGTCAAGGTAATCAGCCCCAGCATTTT.

This clone turned up a few times. CDR3 region: CASTSGSTETQYF. In DNA form, the CDR3 reads TGTGCCAGCACTAGCGGTTCCACAGAGACCCAGTACTTC. This sequence joins TRBV27 and TRBJ2-5; TRBD2 matches 7 bases. Germline values: CDR1 MNHEY, CDR2 SMNVEV (reference sequence). The J segment lost 4 bases and the V segment lost 7 bases, leaving 6 bases of the junction unmatched. This CDR3 comprises 13 residues.

This chain links TRBV5-1 with TRBJ1-5; tentatively, D is TRBD1 (5 bases). The CDR3 length is 13 residues. CDR1 and CDR2 (germline): SGHRS, YFSETQ. V was cut by 5 bases and J by 3 bases, with 9 bases left in between. The CDR3 is CASRTDPNQPQHF. CDR3 sequence (DNA): TGCGCCAGCAGGACAGACCCCAATCAGCCCCAGCATTTT. The whole variable domain, filled in from reference TRBV5-1 and TRBJ1-5, reads KAGVTQTPRYLIKTRGQQVTLSCSPISGHRSVSWYQQTPGQGLQFLFEYFSETQRNKGNFPGRFSGRQFSNSRSEMNVSTLELGDSALYLCASRTDPNQPQHFGDGTRLSIL.

This clone showed up just a few times. The rearrangement links TRBV30 to TRBJ2-5, with 8 bases aligning to TRBD2. The CDR3 contains 11 residues. The ends lost 4 bases at V and 5 bases at J; junction bases unmatched: 0. The germline CDR1 and CDR2 sequences are GTSNPN and SVGIG (reference sequence). DNA for the CDR3: TGTGCCTGGACTAGCGGGGAGACCCAGTACTTC. Protein sequence: CAWTSGETQYF.

The V call is TRBV4-2, the J call TRBJ1-4, with 7 bases lining up with TRBD1. Unmatched junction bases numbered 12, after V lost 7 bases and J lost 4 bases. This CDR3 region has 16 residues. Germline V gives CDR1 LGHNA, CDR2 YNFKEQ. The CDR3 is CASTSKGAGSNEKLFF. The CDR3 region has the DNA TGTGCCAGCACCTCGAAGGGGGCAGGGAGTAATGAAAAACTGTTTTTT.

Turning to this clone: Other nucleotide sequences from this sample produce the same CDR3. The chain joins TRBV11-3 to TRBJ1-1; unclear D gene. The V end lost 4 bases, the J end lost 3 bases, and 9 bases lay between the germline ends. The length of the CDR3 is 13 residues. CDR1 and CDR2 (germline): SGHNT, YENEEA. The CDR3: CASSSRRDTEAFF. The CDR3 DNA is TGTGCCAGCAGCTCGAGGAGGGACACTGAAGCTTTCTTT. The whole variable domain, remainder taken from reference TRBV11-3 and TRBJ1-1, is EAGVVQSPRYKIIEKKQPVAFWCNPISGHNTLYWYLQNLGQGPELLIRYENEEAVDDSQLPKDRFSAERLKGVDSTLKIQPAELGDSAVYLCASSSRRDTEAFFGQGTRLTVV.

This clone came up a few times. This sequence joins TRBV7-2 and TRBJ1-3; D gene uncertain. Germline CDR1 and CDR2: SGHTA and FQGNSA. The CDR3 covers 14 residues. Trimming cost V 4 bases and J 2 bases, with 9 bases left between them. DNA for the CDR3: TGTGCCAGCAGCTGGGCGCTGACTGGAAACACCATATATTTT. Its translation: CASSWALTGNTIYF.

The genes are TRBV9 and TRBJ2-1; 9 nucleotides match TRBD1. The CDR3 runs 16 residues. Germline V gene data show CDR1 as SGDLS and CDR2 as YYNGEE. V trimming: 6 bases; J trimming: 6 bases; junction bases outside the gene matches: 13. Here the CDR3 DNA reads TGTGCCAGCAAGGCAATAGACAGGGGGGTTGGCAATGAGCAGTTCTTC. Its translation: CASKAIDRGVGNEQFF.

This clone was seen a few times. This chain links TRBV5-4 with TRBJ1-1; 8 bases are shared with TRBD1. Germline assignment: CDR1 SGHNT and CDR2 YYREEE (reference sequence). The CDR3 loop spans 14 amino acids. V gave up 4 bases and J gave up 0 bases; unmatched junction bases: 2. The CDR3 spells CASSLTGVNTEAFF. The CDR3 nucleotides read TGTGCCAGCAGCCTGACAGGGGTGAACACTGAAGCTTTCTTT.

This rearrangement joins TRBV2 to TRBJ2-5, with 7 bases matching TRBD2. Looked up from germline, CDR1 is SNHLY and CDR2 is FYNNEI. The CDR3 covers 14 residues. The V segment lost 6 bases and the J segment 4 bases; nucleotides outside the gene matches: 8. The CDR3 sequence: CASRDPREGETQYF. The CDR3 DNA sequence: TGTGCCAGCAGGGACCCAAGGGAGGGAGAGACCCAGTACTTC.

The CDR3 here is CASSPLGSGETQYF. CDR3 bases: TGTGCCAGCAGCCCCCTCGGCTCGGGGGAGACCCAGTACTTC. This chain uses TRBV7-8 with TRBJ2-5; D is perhaps TRBD2 (5 bases). Trimming shortened V by 5 bases and J by 5 bases, and 15 bases separated the two germline ends. The length of the CDR3 is 14 residues. Per germline, CDR1 SGHVS and CDR2 FQNEAQ.

There are a few counts of this clone. This chain joins TRBV29-1 and TRBJ2-3, with 8 bases lining up with TRBD2. CDR1 and CDR2 from the germline V gene are SQVTM and ANQGSEA. V was clipped by 2 bases and J by 5 bases; unmatched bases: 9. The CDR3 runs to 15 residues. CDR3 in amino acids: CSVELTGGPGDTQYF. The DNA for the CDR3 is TGCAGCGTTGAACTCACGGGAGGGCCGGGAGATACGCAGTATTTT.

This clone was observed a handful of times. The chain combines TRBV11-3 with TRBJ2-1, with D perhaps TRBD1 (7 bases). V lost 4 bases and J lost 0, with 13 bases in between. Germline V gene lookup returns CDR1 SGHNT and CDR2 YENEEA. This CDR3 is 16 amino acids long. CDR3 in DNA: TGTGCCAGCAGCTCCAGGGGGGACAGCTCCTACAATGAGCAGTTCTTC. It codes for CASSSRGDSSYNEQFF.

Comment on this clone: Other nucleotide sequences in the sample specify the same CDR3. The chain links TRBV5-1 to TRBJ2-3, with TRBD2 identical over 7 bases. In germline, CDR1 is SGHRS, CDR2 YFSETQ. This CDR3 has 16 residues. With V trimmed by 4 bases and J by 3 bases, 11 bases remained unmatched. CDR3 nucleotide sequence: TGCGCCAGCAGCGCTGGCGGGGGTGGGTCGACAGATACGCAGTATTTT. Translated, it gives CASSAGGGGSTDTQYF.

This clone has only a few counts. CDR3 protein: CASSLALGRNTEAFF. The DNA for the CDR3 is TGTGCCAGCAGCTTAGCGCTAGGGAGGAACACTGAAGCTTTCTTT. The V call is TRBV7-8, the J call TRBJ1-1; D not resolved. The CDR3 sequence is 15 residues long. The V gene lost 0 bases and the J gene lost 1 base, with 9 bases spanning the gap. Germline V gene lookup returns CDR1 SGHVS and CDR2 FQNEAQ.

Concerning this clone: At one boundary the junction diverges from the germline segment, which might be a read error. The chain uses TRBV6-1 and TRBJ2-7; D is unclear. The CDR3 runs to 12 residues. Germline lookup yields CDR1 MNHNS and CDR2 SASEGT. CDR3 sequence: CASSEIAGSQDF. The CDR3 nucleotides read TGTGCCAGCAGTGAAATTGCTGGGTCTCAGGACTTC.

This clone was counted between two and nine times. The chain recombines TRBV7-2 with TRBJ2-4; TRBD1 matches 9 bases. Germline-derived CDR1 and CDR2 are SGHTA and FQGNSA. The length of the CDR3 is 16 residues. With 0 bases clipped from V and 7 bases from J, the junction kept 7 bases outside the gene matches. In nucleotides, the CDR3 is TGTGCCAGCAGCTTAGCCCCCGGGACAGGGAGGAACATTCAGTACTTC. Its protein is CASSLAPGTGRNIQYF.

This sequence joins TRBV28 and TRBJ1-1, with D uncertain. The germline V gene has CDR1 MDHEN and CDR2 SYDVKM. Trimming took 3 bases from V and 4 from J, leaving 3 bases between them. The CDR3 runs to 11 residues. The CDR3 loop reads CASSFRTEAFF. CDR3 DNA sequence: TGTGCCAGCAGTTTTCGCACTGAAGCTTTCTTT.

The V gene is TRBV2, the J gene TRBJ1-1; tentatively, D is TRBD1 (5 bases). Germline lookup yields CDR1 SNHLY and CDR2 FYNNEI. This CDR3 is built from 15 residues. V lost 6 bases, J lost 5 bases, and 19 bases lay in between. The chain's CDR3 is CASRPRAGLGTEAFF. CDR3 DNA sequence: TGTGCCAGCAGACCCCGGGCAGGGTTAGGGACTGAAGCTTTCTTT.

Written as DNA, the CDR3 is TGTGCCACCAGCAGAGCGGGTACAGGGGCACATGGCTACACCTTC. Translation: CATSRAGTGAHGYTF. The chain joins TRBV15 to TRBJ1-2; TRBD1 agrees at 7 bases. CDR3 length: 15 amino acids. Trimming at V came to 1 base and at J to 6 bases, leaving 8 bases not matched to a gene. The germline V gene encodes CDR1 LNHNV and CDR2 YYDKDF (reference sequence). Full variable domain (missing parts from reference TRBV15 and TRBJ1-2): DAMVIQNPRYQVTQFGKPVTLSCSQTLNHNVMYWYQQKSSQAPKLLFHYYDKDFNNEADTPDNFQSRRPNTSFCFLDIRSPGLGDTAMYLCATSRAGTGAHGYTFGSGTRLTVV.